These T cell receptor beta chains were read from a single sample in a study of T cells in Graves' hyperthyroidism and ophthalmopathy. TCRdb reanalysed the multiplex PCR reads using MiXCR and keeps one entry per CDR3 protein. The sample carries around 340,000 distinct CDR3 sequences, about 20% recorded once. Sequencing was performed on blood. All receptors come from a woman aged 45-60 years with Graves' hyperthyroidism. The CDR3 runs from the conserved cysteine through the conserved F or W. D genes are given only for firm matches. The size entry is marked missing in some rows and otherwise reads once, few, many or a size class.

j_call: TRBJ1-6
v_call: TRBV25-1
d_call: -
clone_size: -
cdr3_length: 14
cdr3_nt: TGTGCCAGCAGACCCGGGACTTGGGGTTCACCCCTCCACTTT
cdr3_aa: CASRPGTWGSPLHF

j_call: TRBJ2-1
v_call: TRBV19
d_call: TRBD2
clone_size: few
cdr3_length: 14
cdr3_nt: TGTGCCAGTATCGGGACTAGCGGATACAATGAGCAGTTCTTC
cdr3_aa: CASIGTSGYNEQFF

j_call: TRBJ2-7
v_call: TRBV20-1
d_call: TRBD2
clone_size: few
cdr3_length: 14
cdr3_nt: TGCAGTGCCTTTACTAGCGGGAGCCACTACGAGCAGTACTTC
cdr3_aa: CSAFTSGSHYEQYF

j_call: TRBJ2-4
v_call: TRBV28
d_call: -
clone_size: many
cdr3_length: 13
cdr3_nt: TGTGCCAGCAGTTTTTCCGGGAGTTACATTCAGTACTTC
cdr3_aa: CASSFSGSYIQYF

j_call: TRBJ2-1
v_call: TRBV19
d_call: -
clone_size: -
cdr3_length: 12
cdr3_nt: TGTGCCAGTAGTATCGCAGTAAATGAGCAGTTCTTC
cdr3_aa: CASSIAVNEQFF

j_call: TRBJ1-2
v_call: TRBV2
d_call: TRBD1
clone_size: few
cdr3_length: 13
cdr3_nt: TGTGCCAGCAGCGAGGGACAGGTCAATGGCTACACCTTC
cdr3_aa: CASSEGQVNGYTF

j_call: TRBJ1-5
v_call: TRBV20-1
d_call: TRBD1
clone_size: -
cdr3_length: 17
cdr3_nt: TGCAGTGCTAGTGTACAGGGGCCCCTCCTTAGCAATCAGCCCCAGCATTTT
cdr3_aa: CSASVQGPLLSNQPQHF

j_call: TRBJ1-1
v_call: TRBV30
d_call: TRBD1
clone_size: few
cdr3_length: 14
cdr3_nt: TGTGCCTGGAGTGTAGGTGGACAGGTCATCCCGAGGTTCTTT
cdr3_aa: CAWSVGGQVIPRFF

j_call: TRBJ1-5
v_call: TRBV2
d_call: TRBD1
clone_size: many
cdr3_length: 13
cdr3_nt: TGTGCCAGCAGTGGACAGGGTGATCAGCCCCAGCATTTT
cdr3_aa: CASSGQGDQPQHF

j_call: TRBJ2-3
v_call: TRBV28
d_call: -
clone_size: many
cdr3_length: 13
cdr3_nt: TGTGCCAGCAGTTCCCCCGTCACAGATACGCAGTATTTT
cdr3_aa: CASSSPVTDTQYF

j_call: TRBJ1-4
v_call: TRBV28
d_call: -
clone_size: few
cdr3_length: 12
cdr3_nt: TGTGCCAGCAGGCAGGGGTTTGAAAAACTGTTTTTT
cdr3_aa: CASRQGFEKLFF

j_call: TRBJ2-1
v_call: TRBV20-1
d_call: -
clone_size: -
cdr3_length: 12
cdr3_nt: TGCAGTGCTAGAGAGAGTGTCGATGAGCAGTTCTTC
cdr3_aa: CSARESVDEQFF

j_call: TRBJ2-3
v_call: TRBV5-1
d_call: -
clone_size: many
cdr3_length: 13
cdr3_nt: TGCGCCAGCAGCTCAGGGGACACAGATACGCAGTATTTT
cdr3_aa: CASSSGDTDTQYF

j_call: TRBJ2-1
v_call: TRBV4-1
d_call: TRBD2
clone_size: few
cdr3_length: 18
cdr3_nt: TGCGCCAGCAGCCAAGATATTGTTTGGACTAGCGGATACAATGAGCAGTTCTTC
cdr3_aa: CASSQDIVWTSGYNEQFF

j_call: TRBJ1-1
v_call: TRBV2
d_call: TRBD1
clone_size: many
cdr3_length: 15
cdr3_nt: TGTGCCAGCAGCGCCCTGGGACAGGGTGGCACTGAAGCTTTCTTT
cdr3_aa: CASSALGQGGTEAFF

j_call: TRBJ2-4
v_call: TRBV5-1
d_call: TRBD2
clone_size: few
cdr3_length: 16
cdr3_nt: TGCGCCAGCAGCGGGGGGGATCAGTCCCCTCAAAACATTCAGTACTTC
cdr3_aa: CASSGGDQSPQNIQYF

j_call: TRBJ1-3
v_call: TRBV30
d_call: -
clone_size: few
cdr3_length: 13
cdr3_nt: TGTGCCTGGCGTCCCAGCTCTGGAAACACCATATATTTT
cdr3_aa: CAWRPSSGNTIYF

j_call: TRBJ1-2
v_call: TRBV7-2
d_call: -
clone_size: -
cdr3_length: 13
cdr3_nt: TGTGCCAGCAGCCGTAGCGGCCTCTATGGCTACACCTTC
cdr3_aa: CASSRSGLYGYTF

j_call: TRBJ2-3
v_call: TRBV20-1
d_call: TRBD2
clone_size: many
cdr3_length: 13
cdr3_nt: TGCAGTGCCCACGGACTAGCGGGGGATACGCAGTATTTT
cdr3_aa: CSAHGLAGDTQYF

j_call: TRBJ2-3
v_call: TRBV7-9
d_call: TRBD1
clone_size: -
cdr3_length: 17
cdr3_nt: TGTGCCAGCAGCTTAGCCCAGGGGGCACTGCTCACAGATACGCAGTATTTT
cdr3_aa: CASSLAQGALLTDTQYF

j_call: TRBJ2-6
v_call: TRBV11-3
d_call: -
clone_size: many
cdr3_length: 15
cdr3_nt: TGTGCCAGCAGCTCCGGTGGATCTGGGGCCAACGTCCTGACTTTC
cdr3_aa: CASSSGGSGANVLTF

j_call: TRBJ1-6
v_call: TRBV11-2
d_call: -
clone_size: -
cdr3_length: 18
cdr3_nt: TGTGCCAGCGGCTTAATTGGCTTGCCGGCATCTTATAATTCACCCCTCCACTTT
cdr3_aa: CASGLIGLPASYNSPLHF

j_call: TRBJ2-2
v_call: TRBV20-1
d_call: -
clone_size: few
cdr3_length: 11
cdr3_nt: TGCAGTGCTGTATTGACCGGGGAGCTGTTTTTT
cdr3_aa: CSAVLTGELFF

j_call: TRBJ1-1
v_call: TRBV4-1
d_call: -
clone_size: -
cdr3_length: 14
cdr3_nt: TGCGCCAGCAGCCAAGTCAGCTTGAACACTGAAGCTTTCTTT
cdr3_aa: CASSQVSLNTEAFF

j_call: TRBJ2-5
v_call: TRBV11-2
d_call: -
clone_size: -
cdr3_length: 14
cdr3_nt: TGTGCCAGCAGCTTAGATAATCCGGGAGAGACCCAGTACTTC
cdr3_aa: CASSLDNPGETQYF

j_call: TRBJ2-5
v_call: TRBV10-3
d_call: TRBD2
clone_size: -
cdr3_length: 17
cdr3_nt: TGTGCCATCAGGGCCGGGACTAGCGGCATGTACCAAGAGACCCAGTACTTC
cdr3_aa: CAIRAGTSGMYQETQYF

j_call: TRBJ1-5
v_call: TRBV6-1
d_call: TRBD1
clone_size: many
cdr3_length: 14
cdr3_nt: TGTGCCAGCAGCGGACAGGGGCCAAATCAGCCCCAGCATTTT
cdr3_aa: CASSGQGPNQPQHF

j_call: TRBJ1-3
v_call: TRBV20-1
d_call: TRBD1
clone_size: -
cdr3_length: 16
cdr3_nt: TGCAGTGCTAGGAGCCCGACAGGGGTTATCGGAAACACCATATATTTT
cdr3_aa: CSARSPTGVIGNTIYF

j_call: TRBJ2-5
v_call: TRBV2
d_call: TRBD2
clone_size: many
cdr3_length: 19
cdr3_nt: TGTGCCAGCAGTGAATTGAAGGGGACTAGCGGGGGGCGTGCGGAGACCCAGTACTTC
cdr3_aa: CASSELKGTSGGRAETQYF

j_call: TRBJ2-1
v_call: TRBV5-1
d_call: TRBD2
clone_size: -
cdr3_length: 15
cdr3_nt: TGCGCCAGCAGCTTGGCCTCTAGCGGGGGGATTGAGCAGTTCTTC
cdr3_aa: CASSLASSGGIEQFF

j_call: TRBJ1-3
v_call: TRBV12-3/TRBV12-4
d_call: -
clone_size: few
cdr3_length: 11
cdr3_nt: TGTGCCAGCAGTTTAAAAAACACCATATATTTT
cdr3_aa: CASSLKNTIYF

j_call: TRBJ2-7
v_call: TRBV5-1
d_call: -
clone_size: few
cdr3_length: 15
cdr3_nt: TGCGCCAGCAGCTTCCAGGGACAAATTTCTGTCGAGCAGTACTTC
cdr3_aa: CASSFQGQISVEQYF

j_call: TRBJ2-5
v_call: TRBV24-1
d_call: -
clone_size: -
cdr3_length: 15
cdr3_nt: TGTGCCACCAGTGATTTGCTGAGGGACCAAGAGACCCAGTACTTC
cdr3_aa: CATSDLLRDQETQYF

j_call: TRBJ1-2
v_call: TRBV12-3/TRBV12-4
d_call: -
clone_size: many
cdr3_length: 11
cdr3_nt: TGTGCCAGCAGTTTAGGGGATGGCTACACCTTC
cdr3_aa: CASSLGDGYTF

j_call: TRBJ1-1
v_call: TRBV4-2
d_call: -
clone_size: few
cdr3_length: 16
cdr3_nt: TGTGCCAGCAGCCAAGATTCTGGGGGAATTTCTACTGAAGCTTTCTTT
cdr3_aa: CASSQDSGGISTEAFF

j_call: TRBJ1-5
v_call: TRBV20-1
d_call: -
clone_size: many
cdr3_length: 14
cdr3_nt: TGCAGTGCACCCGCGGCAGGGGTTGGGCAGCCCCAGCATTTT
cdr3_aa: CSAPAAGVGQPQHF

j_call: TRBJ1-1
v_call: TRBV2
d_call: -
clone_size: -
cdr3_length: 13
cdr3_nt: TGTGCCAGCCTTCGCGAGTTGAACACTGAAGCTTTCTTT
cdr3_aa: CASLRELNTEAFF

j_call: TRBJ2-1
v_call: TRBV7-3
d_call: TRBD2
clone_size: many
cdr3_length: 17
cdr3_nt: TGTGCCAGCAGCTCCTTAGCGGGATCGGTCTCCTACAATGAGCAGTTCTTC
cdr3_aa: CASSSLAGSVSYNEQFF

j_call: TRBJ2-2
v_call: TRBV5-1
d_call: -
clone_size: -
cdr3_length: 14
cdr3_nt: TGCGCCAGCAGTCCAGCAACCAACACCGGGGAGCTGTTTTTT
cdr3_aa: CASSPATNTGELFF

j_call: TRBJ1-1
v_call: TRBV20-1
d_call: -
clone_size: many
cdr3_length: 16
cdr3_nt: TGCAGTGCTAGTGGGATACCTCCAGACAGCAACACTGAAGCTTTCTTT
cdr3_aa: CSASGIPPDSNTEAFF

j_call: TRBJ2-3
v_call: TRBV3-1
d_call: TRBD2
clone_size: many
cdr3_length: 16
cdr3_nt: TGTGCCAGCAGCCAAGGGAGGCGGGGGAGCACAGATACGCAGTATTTT
cdr3_aa: CASSQGRRGSTDTQYF

j_call: TRBJ2-4
v_call: TRBV19
d_call: -
clone_size: -
cdr3_length: 14
cdr3_nt: TGTGCCAGTAGTATAGACCAGGACACGCCCATTCAGTACTTC
cdr3_aa: CASSIDQDTPIQYF